The 14 T cell receptor beta chains listed next were all sequenced from one sample in a study of blood T cell repertoires in COVID-19. Clones were sequenced by immunoSEQ multiplex PCR, and TCRdb holds only the in-frame ones, with some missing. Of roughly 190,000 clones listed, 65% to 80% were seen once; the top ten hold 12%. The material sequenced was peripheral blood. These TCRs come from a woman aged 45-60 years with acute or convalescent COVID-19.

The rearrangement links TRBV5-1 to TRBJ2-1, with TRBD2 as a possible D gene (5 bases). V lost 0 bases and J 2 bases, leaving 9 bases between the germline ends. The CDR3 consists of 15 residues. Per germline, CDR1 SGHRS and CDR2 YFSETQ. DNA for the CDR3: TGCGCCAGCAGCTTGGTGGGAGAACCCTACAATGAGCAGTTCTTC. Protein sequence: CASSLVGEPYNEQFF.

The chain recombines TRBV7-2 with TRBJ1-3; D gene uncertain. Looked up from germline, CDR1 is SGHTA and CDR2 is FQGNSA. V lost 7 bases and J 4 bases, leaving 8 bases between the germline ends. This CDR3 is built from 12 residues. CDR3 DNA sequence: TGTGCCAGCATCTCGGAGGGAAACACCATATATTTT. It encodes CASISEGNTIYF.

The rearrangement uses TRBV4-2 and TRBJ1-5, with TRBD1 matching over 10 bases. With 1 base clipped from V and 4 bases from J, the junction kept 7 bases outside the gene matches. The CDR3 contains 17 residues. Germline values: CDR1 LGHNA, CDR2 YNFKEQ. The CDR3 sequence is CASSQAYGQGGNQPQHF. As DNA, the CDR3 is TGTGCCAGCAGCCAAGCATACGGACAGGGGGGGAATCAGCCCCAGCATTTT.

This chain links TRBV6-1 with TRBJ2-3, with D possibly matching TRBD2 (6 bases). V lost 3 bases, J lost 2 bases, and 12 bases lay in between. Germline-derived CDR1 and CDR2 are MNHNS and SASEGT. This CDR3 comprises 15 residues. The CDR3 region is CASSERAGYTDTQYF. The CDR3 DNA is TGTGCCAGCAGTGAGAGAGCGGGCTACACAGATACGCAGTATTTT.

The chain recombines TRBV9 with TRBJ2-2, with 7 nucleotides matching TRBD1. Looked up from germline, CDR1 is SGDLS and CDR2 is YYNGEE. Unmatched junction bases numbered 6, after V lost 4 bases and J lost 0 bases. The CDR3 spans 16 residues. In nucleotides, the CDR3 is TGTGCCAGCAGCTTCCGGACAGGCACGAACACCGGGGAGCTGTTTTTT. It codes for CASSFRTGTNTGELFF. The full variable domain, completed using reference TRBV9 and TRBJ2-2, is DSGVTQTPKHLITATGQRVTLRCSPRSGDLSVYWYQQSLDQGLQFLIQYYNGEERAKGNILERFSAQQFPDLHSELNLSSLELGDSALYFCASSFRTGTNTGELFFGEGSRLTVL.

The V call is TRBV6-5, the J call TRBJ1-5; D gene uncertain. CDR1 MNHEY and CDR2 SVGAGI come from the germline V gene. The CDR3 contains 13 residues. Trimming removed 6 bases from V and 5 bases from J, with 11 bases in between. CDR3 loop: CASSYQEDQPQHF. Here the CDR3 DNA reads TGTGCCAGCAGCTATCAGGAGGATCAGCCCCAGCATTTT.

The rearrangement uses TRBV4-1 and TRBJ1-1, with D unresolved. Trimming took off 0 bases at V and 2 bases at J, with 10 bases between the two ends. This CDR3 spans 15 amino acids. Germline-derived CDR1 and CDR2 are MGHRA and YSYEKL. This chain's CDR3 is CASSQEARRNTEAFF. The CDR3 bases are TGCGCCAGCAGCCAAGAGGCCAGAAGAAACACTGAAGCTTTCTTT.

About this clone: At one end the junction does not follow the germline gene, possibly because of a read error. The rearrangement joins TRBV28 to TRBJ2-3; TRBD2 is a possible D gene (6 bases). The germline V gene encodes CDR1 MDHEN and CDR2 SYDVKM. The length of the CDR3 is 15 residues. Here the CDR3 reads CASSLQGLETVTQYF. CDR3 in DNA: TGTGCCAGCAGTTTACAGGGACTCGAAACAGTTACGCAGTATTTT.

This chain links TRBV11-2 with TRBJ2-7; the D gene is possibly TRBD2 (5 bases). V lost 5 bases and J lost 1, with 12 bases in between. Per the germline V gene, CDR1 is SGHAT and CDR2 is FQNNGV. The CDR3 is 14 amino acids. In nucleotides, the CDR3 is TGTGCCAGCAGCCCGAGGGTAGAATCCTACGAGCAGTACTTC. Residues: CASSPRVESYEQYF.

This clone has only one observation. The chain combines TRBV30 with TRBJ1-4; D ambiguous. The CDR3 runs to 15 residues. CDR1 is GTSNPN, CDR2 SVGIG, per germline (reference sequence). V was clipped by 1 base and J by 0 bases, with 9 bases between them. The CDR3 sequence: CAWSAPGATNEKLFF. The CDR3 nucleotides read TGTGCCTGGAGTGCGCCGGGAGCAACTAATGAAAAACTGTTTTTT.

This clone showed up just once. V usage is TRBV7-9 and J usage is TRBJ1-1; tentatively, D is TRBD1 (6 bases). Trimming shortened V by 0 bases and J by 6 bases, and 11 bases separated the two germline ends. Per germline, CDR1 SEHNR and CDR2 FQNEAQ (reference sequence). The CDR3 length is 14 residues. The CDR3 is CASSLAQGGAEAFF. The CDR3 DNA reads TGTGCCAGCAGCTTAGCCCAAGGGGGAGCTGAAGCTTTCTTT.

The chain recombines TRBV28 with TRBJ2-4; possibly TRBD2 for D (8 bases). V was pared by 2 bases and J by 11 bases, with 19 bases between. This CDR3 has 15 amino acids. Germline loops: CDR1 MDHEN, CDR2 SYDVKM. DNA of the CDR3: TGTGCCAGCAGTTTAGTGGGGACTAGAGGGGGCCTTCAGTACTTC. This codes for CASSLVGTRGGLQYF.

V gene TRBV25-1 combines with J gene TRBJ2-1; D is perhaps TRBD1 (9 bases). Germline CDR1 reads MGHDK; CDR2 reads SYGVNS. The CDR3 loop spans 15 amino acids. V lost 4 bases, J lost 7 bases, and 17 bases lay in between. The CDR3 coding sequence is TGTGCCAGCAGTGGCGGGGGGACAGGGAGAAATGAGCAGTTCTTC. Amino acids: CASSGGGTGRNEQFF.

The rearrangement links TRBV12-3 or TRBV12-4 to TRBJ2-5; 8 bases align to TRBD1. The length of the CDR3 is 13 residues. Germline trimming cut 5 bases from V and 4 bases from J; bases unmatched to any gene: 3. CDR3 loop: CASSVDRGETQYF. The CDR3 DNA sequence: TGTGCCAGCAGTGTTGACAGGGGAGAGACCCAGTACTTC.